The 20 T cell receptor beta chains in this list originate from one sample, sequenced in a study of T cell responses to AZD1222 COVID-19 vaccine. Profiled with immunoSEQ multiplex PCR; TCRdb holds only in-frame clones, not every one. The repertoire includes more than 50,000 clones, approximately 79% of them detected once, and more than 20% sits in the top ten. The sample here was peripheral blood, taken on day 0 of MenACWY control vaccination. All receptors derive from an adult in good health.

This clone was observed a handful of times. The gene calls are TRBV19 and TRBJ1-2; D perhaps matches TRBD1 (5 bases). V was shortened by 5 bases and J by 5 bases, with 15 bases between the two germline ends. The CDR3 contains 14 residues. From germline, CDR1 is LNHDA and CDR2 SQIVND (reference sequence). The CDR3 is CASSSLQVPYGYTF. The CDR3 DNA reads as TGTGCCAGTAGTTCACTACAGGTCCCGTATGGCTACACCTTC.

This clone came up once. The chain links TRBV5-6 to TRBJ1-6, with D maybe TRBD1 (6 bases). The CDR3 length is 13 residues. CDR1 and CDR2 (germline): SGHDT, YYEEEE. The V end was cut by 4 bases, the J end by 8 bases, with 10 bases between. This CDR3 is CASSNRADSPLHF. The CDR3 region has the DNA TGTGCCAGCAGCAACAGGGCTGATTCACCCCTCCACTTT.

To note about this clone: The junction departs from germline at one end; a sequencing error may be responsible. The chain is built from TRBV13 and TRBJ2-7; D ambiguous. The CDR3 has 13 amino acids. Germline values: CDR1 PRHDT, CDR2 FYEKMQ (reference sequence). The CDR3 nucleotides read TGTGCCAGCAGCTTAGAAACATCGGGCCAGCCTCACTTC. Its translation is CASSLETSGQPHF.

This clone was seen a single time. The CDR3 loop is CASSLGAGDQPQHF. The CDR3 DNA is TGTGCCAGCAGCTTAGGGGCAGGAGATCAGCCCCAGCATTTT. The chain has TRBV7-2 and TRBJ1-5; no reliable D call. This CDR3 contains 14 residues. Trimming removed 1 base at V and 5 bases at J, with 9 bases between. In germline, CDR1 is SGHTA, CDR2 FQGNSA.

The chain is built from TRBV6-1 and TRBJ1-2; no reliable D call. CDR3 length: 13 residues. The germline V gene has CDR1 MNHNS and CDR2 SASEGT. V lost 3 bases, J lost 8 bases, and 13 bases lay in between. CDR3 coding DNA: TGTGCCAGCAGTGAGAGTGGGGATCTCGGCTACACCTTC. This encodes CASSESGDLGYTF.

The rearrangement joins TRBV19 to TRBJ2-4; D remains unclear. V lost 7 bases, J lost 2 bases, and 12 bases lay in between. Germline V gene sequence: CDR1 LNHDA, CDR2 SQIVND (reference sequence). This CDR3 has 14 residues. CDR3 bases: TGTGCCAGTAAAGGGAAGGAGTCCAAAAACATTCAGTACTTC. It translates to CASKGKESKNIQYF.

This sequence joins TRBV5-1 and TRBJ2-5; 11 bases agree with TRBD2. CDR3 length: 15 residues. V lost 0 bases to trimming and J lost 2 bases; unmatched junction nucleotides: 0. Germline CDR1 and CDR2: SGHRS and YFSETQ. In DNA, the CDR3 is TGCGCCAGCAGCTTGGTAGCGGGGGGGCAAGAGACCCAGTACTTC. Encoded protein: CASSLVAGGQETQYF.

CDR3 in DNA: TGTGCCTGGAGTGTTGGGGAGAACACCATATATTTT. This codes for CAWSVGENTIYF. This chain connects TRBV30 to TRBJ1-3; no definite D call. This CDR3 has 12 amino acids. V was pared by 0 bases and J by 7 bases, with 7 bases between. Germline CDR1 GTSNPN, CDR2 SVGIG (reference sequence). Using reference TRBV30 and TRBJ1-3 for the parts outside the CDR3, the full variable domain is SQTIHQWPATLVQPVGSPLSLECTVEGTSNPNLYWYRQAAGRGLQLLFYSVGIGQISSEVPQNLSASRPQDRQFILSSKKLLLSDSGFYLCAWSVGENTIYFGEGSWLTVV.

J is TRBJ2-1 and V is TRBV6-1; TRBD2 aligns across 10 bases. The CDR3 is 17 amino acids. Trimming at V came to 0 bases and at J to 4 bases, leaving 6 bases not matched to a gene. Germline V CDR1 and CDR2: MNHNS, SASEGT. This CDR3 reads CASSEALAGAGYNEQFF. In nucleotides, the CDR3 is TGTGCCAGCAGTGAAGCGCTAGCGGGAGCGGGGTACAATGAGCAGTTCTTC.

This rearrangement joins TRBV11-2 to TRBJ2-4; D perhaps matches TRBD1 (6 bases). V lost 3 bases and J lost 0, with 12 bases in between. The CDR3 contains 16 residues. Germline CDR1 is SGHAT and CDR2 is FQNNGV. In DNA form, the CDR3 reads TGTGCCAGCAGCTTGGGGGTACAGGGAGCCAAAAACATTCAGTACTTC. Translated: CASSLGVQGAKNIQYF.

This clone came up once. The J gene is TRBJ1-6, the V gene TRBV7-2, with D tentatively TRBD1 (5 bases). The CDR3 consists of 16 residues. Germline V gene lookup returns CDR1 SGHTA and CDR2 FQGNSA. Trimming took 5 bases from V and 7 from J, leaving 18 bases between them. CDR3 sequence reads: CASSLTHFGTNSPLHF. CDR3 DNA: TGTGCCAGCAGCCTAACCCACTTTGGGACCAATTCACCCCTCCACTTT.

The chain employs TRBV18 and TRBJ1-1, with D uncertain. Germline values: CDR1 KGHSH, CDR2 LQKENI. The V and J ends lost 2 bases and 0 bases respectively, with 10 bases between them. The CDR3 sequence is 15 residues long. The CDR3 spells CASSPVVSMNTEAFF. The DNA of the CDR3 is TGTGCCAGCTCACCAGTAGTCTCGATGAACACTGAAGCTTTCTTT.

The genes are TRBV5-5 and TRBJ2-3; no reliable D call. Germline V gene data show CDR1 as SGHKS and CDR2 as YYEKEE (reference sequence). V was shortened by 0 bases and J by 0 bases, with 11 bases between the two germline ends. The CDR3 covers 16 residues. This chain's CDR3 is CASSLDVGPSTDTQYF. DNA of the CDR3: TGTGCCAGCAGCTTGGATGTAGGGCCAAGCACAGATACGCAGTATTTT.

CDR3 amino acids: CASSFASQQASYIAFF. Here the CDR3 DNA reads TGTGCCAGCAGTTTCGCCAGCCAACAGGCGTCATATATAGCTTTCTTT. This chain connects TRBV6-2 or TRBV6-3 to TRBJ1-1; tentative D call: TRBD1 (5 bases). The ends were cut back, 4 bases at V and 10 bases at J, with 25 bases in the middle. Germline V gene lookup returns CDR1 MNHEY and CDR2 SVGEGT. The CDR3 extends over 16 amino acids.

This clone appeared a single time. The rearrangement links TRBV5-1 to TRBJ2-5, with 10 bases lining up with TRBD2. Germline CDR1 and CDR2: SGHRS and YFSETQ. V trimming: 5 bases; J trimming: 4 bases; junction bases outside the gene matches: 8. This CDR3 has 15 residues. CDR3 coding DNA: TGCGCCAGCAGGGATAGCGGGGGGCCTAGAGAGACCCAGTACTTC. It is translated as CASRDSGGPRETQYF.

The chain couples TRBV5-1 to TRBJ2-7; D unresolved. Looked up from germline, CDR1 is SGHRS and CDR2 is YFSETQ. V was trimmed by 5 bases and J by 5 bases, leaving 8 bases between them. The CDR3 extends over 11 amino acids. This CDR3 reads CASRSSNEQYF. The DNA for the CDR3 is TGCGCCAGCAGGAGTTCAAACGAGCAGTACTTC. The full variable domain, completed using reference TRBV5-1 and TRBJ2-7, is KAGVTQTPRYLIKTRGQQVTLSCSPISGHRSVSWYQQTPGQGLQFLFEYFSETQRNKGNFPGRFSGRQFSNSRSEMNVSTLELGDSALYLCASRSSNEQYFGPGTRLTVT.

The V call is TRBV10-3, the J call TRBJ2-2; the D gene is possibly TRBD1 (7 bases). CDR1 is ENHRY and CDR2 is SYGVKD in the germline V gene. With 10 bases removed from V and 5 bases from J, the gap between germline ends came to 17 bases. This CDR3 is 14 amino acids long. The chain's CDR3 is CASFPGGLTGELFF. CDR3 sequence (DNA): TGTGCCAGCTTCCCAGGGGGGCTGACCGGGGAGCTGTTTTTT.

The genes are TRBV2 and TRBJ2-7; no firm D call. The CDR3 consists of 13 residues. Trimming stripped 3 bases from V and 3 bases from J, with 9 bases between. The germline CDR1 and CDR2 sequences are SNHLY and FYNNEI. In nucleotides, the CDR3 is TGTGCCAGCAGTGAGGCCAGCTACTACGAGCAGTACTTC. As protein: CASSEASYYEQYF.

The gene calls are TRBV5-1 and TRBJ1-1, with TRBD1 as a possible D gene (6 bases). This CDR3 comprises 14 residues. With 4 bases removed from V and 6 bases from J, the gap between germline ends came to 16 bases. Germline assignment: CDR1 SGHRS and CDR2 YFSETQ. CDR3 nucleotide sequence: TGCGCCAGCAGCCGGAGGACAGACGACCCTGAAGCTTTCTTT. This translates into CASSRRTDDPEAFF.

This clone was seen a single time. The chain links TRBV11-2 to TRBJ2-5; TRBD2 matches 7 bases. This CDR3 region has 16 residues. The V segment lost 1 base and the J segment 1 base; nucleotides outside the gene matches: 6. The germline CDR1 and CDR2 sequences are SGHAT and FQNNGV. The CDR3 DNA sequence: TGTGCCAGCAGCTTAGGGTCGGGGGGAATCCAAGAGACCCAGTACTTC. Its translation is CASSLGSGGIQETQYF. The full variable domain, in which reference TRBV11-2 and TRBJ2-5 provide the parts outside the CDR3, is EAGVAQSPRYKIIEKRQSVAFWCNPISGHATLYWYQQILGQGPKLLIQFQNNGVVDDSQLPKDRFSAERLKGVDSTLKIQPAKLEDSAVYLCASSLGSGGIQETQYFGPGTRLLVL.